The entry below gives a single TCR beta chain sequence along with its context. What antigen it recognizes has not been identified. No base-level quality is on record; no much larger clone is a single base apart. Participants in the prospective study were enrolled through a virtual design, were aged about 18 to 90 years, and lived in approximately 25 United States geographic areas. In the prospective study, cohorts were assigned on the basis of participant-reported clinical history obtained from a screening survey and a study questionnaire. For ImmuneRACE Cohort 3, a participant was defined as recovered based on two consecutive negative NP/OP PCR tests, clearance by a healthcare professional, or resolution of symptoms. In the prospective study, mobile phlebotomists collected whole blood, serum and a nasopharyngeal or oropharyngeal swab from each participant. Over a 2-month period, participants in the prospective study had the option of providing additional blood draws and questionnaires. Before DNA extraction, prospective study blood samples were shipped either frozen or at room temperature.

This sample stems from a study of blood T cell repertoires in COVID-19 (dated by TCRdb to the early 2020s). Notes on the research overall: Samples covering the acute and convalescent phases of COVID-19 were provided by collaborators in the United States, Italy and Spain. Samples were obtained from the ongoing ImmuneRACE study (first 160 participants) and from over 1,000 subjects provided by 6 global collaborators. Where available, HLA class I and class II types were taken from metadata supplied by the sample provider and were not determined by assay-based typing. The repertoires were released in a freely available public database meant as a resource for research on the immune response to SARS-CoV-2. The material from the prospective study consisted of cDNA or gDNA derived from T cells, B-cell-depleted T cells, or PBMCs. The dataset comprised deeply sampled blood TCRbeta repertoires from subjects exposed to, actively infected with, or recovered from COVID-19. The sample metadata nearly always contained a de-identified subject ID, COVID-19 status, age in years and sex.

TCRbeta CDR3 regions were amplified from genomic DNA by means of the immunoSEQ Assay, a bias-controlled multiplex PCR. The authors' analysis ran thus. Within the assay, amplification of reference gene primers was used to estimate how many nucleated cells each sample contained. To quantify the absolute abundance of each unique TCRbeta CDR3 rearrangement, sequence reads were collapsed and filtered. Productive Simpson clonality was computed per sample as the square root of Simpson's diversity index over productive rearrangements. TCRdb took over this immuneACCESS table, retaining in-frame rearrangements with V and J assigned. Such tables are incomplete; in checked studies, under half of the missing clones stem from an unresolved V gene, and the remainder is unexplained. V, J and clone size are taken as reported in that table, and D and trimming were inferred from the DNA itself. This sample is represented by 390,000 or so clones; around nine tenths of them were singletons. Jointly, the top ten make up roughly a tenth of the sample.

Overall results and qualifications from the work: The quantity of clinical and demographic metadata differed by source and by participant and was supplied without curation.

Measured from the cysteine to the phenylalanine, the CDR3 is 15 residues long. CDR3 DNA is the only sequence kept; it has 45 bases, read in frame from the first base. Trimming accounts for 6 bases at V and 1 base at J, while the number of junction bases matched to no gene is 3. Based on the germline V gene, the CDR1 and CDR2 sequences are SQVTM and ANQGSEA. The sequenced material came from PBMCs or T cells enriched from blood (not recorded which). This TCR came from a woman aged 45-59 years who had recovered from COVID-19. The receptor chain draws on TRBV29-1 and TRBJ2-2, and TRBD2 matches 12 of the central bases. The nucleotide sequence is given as TGCAGCGTCCAGGGACTAGCGGGGAACACCGGGGAGCTGTTTTTT. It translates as CSVQGLAGNTGELFF.